A single sample gave rise to the 27 T cell receptor beta chains below, sequenced in a study of T cell responses to AZD1222 COVID-19 vaccine. The data were produced by immunoSEQ multiplex PCR, yet TCRdb's version contains in-frame clones alone and is incomplete. The sample consists of about 140,000 clones, 93% of them appearing once. The input for sequencing was peripheral blood, taken after recovery from COVID-19. These receptors were taken from an adult who had recovered from COVID-19.

This clone was detected a few times. V is TRBV5-4 and J is TRBJ2-2; D possibly matches TRBD1 or TRBD2 (5 bases each). The ends were cut back, 0 bases at V and 2 bases at J, with 17 bases in the middle. The CDR3 length is 18 residues. Germline loops: CDR1 SGHNT, CDR2 YYREEE (reference sequence). The CDR3 loop is CASSLERARGANTGELFF. CDR3 nucleotide sequence: TGTGCCAGCAGCTTGGAAAGGGCAAGAGGGGCAAACACCGGGGAGCTGTTTTTT.

The J gene is TRBJ1-5, the V gene TRBV5-6, with D perhaps matching TRBD1 (5 bases). Deletions cut 2 bases from V and 0 bases from J, with 18 bases between. This CDR3 is 18 amino acids long. Germline V gives CDR1 SGHDT, CDR2 YYEEEE. The CDR3 loop is CASSFFGHRRFSNQPQHF. The CDR3, as DNA: TGTGCCAGCAGCTTCTTTGGACACCGGCGGTTTAGCAATCAGCCCCAGCATTTT.

The genes are TRBV15 and TRBJ1-2, with 7 nucleotides matching TRBD1. The V gene's germline CDR1 is LNHNV and CDR2 YYDKDF (reference sequence). Germline trimming cut 1 base from V and 3 bases from J; bases unmatched to any gene: 5. This CDR3 has 15 residues. CDR3 protein: CATSRVRTGHYGYTF. The CDR3 nucleotides read TGTGCCACCAGCAGAGTAAGGACAGGCCACTATGGCTACACCTTC.

This clone was observed a single time. The chain couples TRBV5-1 to TRBJ2-7; 7 bases are shared with TRBD2. V trimming: 2 bases; J trimming: 3 bases; junction bases outside the gene matches: 5. The CDR3 is 14 residues long. Germline CDR1 is SGHRS and CDR2 is YFSETQ. This CDR3 reads CASSFGTKGYEQYF. In nucleotides, the CDR3 is TGCGCCAGCAGCTTCGGGACTAAAGGCTACGAGCAGTACTTC.

This chain connects TRBV5-6 to TRBJ2-2, with unresolved D. The V gene's germline CDR1 is SGHDT and CDR2 YYEEEE. Trimming removed 0 bases at V and 4 bases at J, with 16 bases between. This CDR3 has 17 amino acids. CDR3 coding DNA: TGTGCCAGCAGCTTGGGGCACCAAAGACTTACCACCGGGGAGCTGTTTTTT. This sequence encodes CASSLGHQRLTTGELFF.

The chain links TRBV12-5 to TRBJ2-1; perhaps TRBD2 as D (6 bases). CDR1 LGHNT and CDR2 FRNRAP come from the germline V gene. The CDR3 runs to 15 residues. Trimming pared 4 bases from V and 4 bases from J, leaving 14 bases between. The CDR3 sequence is CASGSGTLPYNEQFF. In DNA, the CDR3 is TGTGCTAGTGGTTCCGGGACTCTACCTTACAATGAGCAGTTCTTC.

The V and J genes are TRBV7-9 and TRBJ1-4; weak D call: TRBD1 (6 bases). The germline gives CDR1 SEHNR, CDR2 FQNEAQ (reference sequence). With 5 bases removed from V and 7 bases from J, the gap between germline ends came to 14 bases. This CDR3 comprises 14 residues. The CDR3 DNA sequence: TGTGCCAGCAGCCTAGGGGGAGTATCTGAAAAACTGTTTTTT. Translated, it gives CASSLGGVSEKLFF.

This chain uses TRBV18 with TRBJ2-5, with D possibly called TRBD1 or TRBD2 (6 bases each). The germline gives CDR1 KGHSH, CDR2 LQKENI. The CDR3 has 14 residues. V was pared by 1 base and J by 2 bases, with 8 bases between. In DNA, the CDR3 is TGTGCCAGCTCACCACGGGGGGCGCAAGAGACCCAGTACTTC. Translation: CASSPRGAQETQYF. The full variable domain, its missing parts supplied by reference TRBV18 and TRBJ2-5, is NAGVMQNPRHLVRRRGQEARLRCSPMKGHSHVYWYRQLPEEGLKFMVYLQKENIIDESGMPKERFSAEFPKEGPSILRIQQVVRGDSAAYFCASSPRGAQETQYFGPGTRLLVL.

The rearrangement joins TRBV4-2 to TRBJ2-3, with 10 nucleotides matching TRBD1. This CDR3 has 16 amino acids. Looked up from germline, CDR1 is LGHNA and CDR2 is YNFKEQ. Unmatched junction bases numbered 10, after V lost 4 bases and J lost 6 bases. CDR3 nucleotide sequence: TGTGCCAGCAGCCCGCAGGGACAGGGGTTTTCGGATACGCAGTATTTT. Translating it yields CASSPQGQGFSDTQYF.

The V call is TRBV5-5, the J call TRBJ1-3; a possible D gene is TRBD1 (5 bases). Trimming removed 2 bases at V and 1 base at J, with 10 bases between. The CDR3 length is 15 residues. Germline CDR1 reads SGHKS; CDR2 reads YYEKEE (reference sequence). CDR3: CASSFAGESGNTIYF. CDR3 nucleotides: TGTGCCAGCAGCTTCGCGGGGGAATCTGGAAACACCATATATTTT.

The chain carries TRBV28 and TRBJ2-3; the match to TRBD2 covers 9 bases. Germline V CDR1 and CDR2: MDHEN, SYDVKM. Trimming at V came to 2 bases and at J to 6 bases, leaving 6 bases not matched to a gene. The CDR3 is 15 amino acids. The CDR3 DNA is TGTGCCAGCAGTTTAGCGGGAGGGCCCGGCGATACGCAGTATTTT. Translating gives CASSLAGGPGDTQYF.

The chain recombines TRBV6-2 or TRBV6-3 with TRBJ2-7; possible D gene TRBD2, 5 bases. CDR3 size: 14 residues. With 2 bases removed from V and 2 bases from J, the gap between germline ends came to 10 bases. Per germline, CDR1 MNHEY and CDR2 SVGEGT. This chain's CDR3 is CASSYPSRPYEQYF. The CDR3 coding sequence is TGTGCCAGCAGTTACCCTAGCCGACCCTACGAGCAGTACTTC.

The rearrangement links TRBV18 to TRBJ2-5; unclear D gene. CDR1 KGHSH and CDR2 LQKENI come from the germline V gene. This CDR3 spans 14 amino acids. The ends were cut back, 2 bases at V and 4 bases at J, with 11 bases in the middle. The CDR3 is CASSPTGPAETQYF. CDR3 sequence (DNA): TGTGCCAGCTCACCAACCGGGCCCGCAGAGACCCAGTACTTC.

The chain recombines TRBV27 with TRBJ2-1, with 8 nucleotides matching TRBD2. The J segment lost 0 bases and the V segment lost 3 bases, leaving 1 base of the junction unmatched. Germline V gene lookup returns CDR1 MNHEY and CDR2 SMNVEV (reference sequence). The CDR3 runs to 15 residues. The CDR3 loop reads CASSFGTSSYNEQFF. The CDR3 bases are TGTGCCAGCAGTTTCGGGACTAGCTCCTACAATGAGCAGTTCTTC.

The chain uses TRBV6-6 and TRBJ2-1; the match to TRBD2 covers 10 bases. V trimming: 5 bases; J trimming: 5 bases; junction bases outside the gene matches: 6. The CDR3 loop spans 15 amino acids. Germline CDR1 reads MNHNY; CDR2 reads SVGAGI (reference sequence). The DNA of the CDR3 is TGTGCCAGCAGTCCACCGGGACTAGCGAACAATGAGCAGTTCTTC. It translates to CASSPPGLANNEQFF.

The chain has TRBV3-1 (or the pseudogene TRBV3-2) and TRBJ1-1, with D possibly matching TRBD1 (6 bases). V was shortened by 1 base and J by 3 bases, with 15 bases between the two germline ends. Germline-derived CDR1 and CDR2 are LGHDT and YNNKEL (reference sequence). The CDR3 sequence is 16 residues long. CDR3 residues: CASSQGDKTVDTEAFF. As DNA, the CDR3 is TGTGCCAGCAGCCAAGGGGACAAGACAGTCGACACTGAAGCTTTCTTT.

This clone has just one count. The CDR3 loop is CASSQGSSVRTDTQYF. CDR3 nucleotides: TGTGCCAGCAGCCAAGGGTCTAGCGTTCGAACAGATACGCAGTATTTT. The chain recombines TRBV7-8 with TRBJ2-3; D is possibly TRBD2 (6 bases). Trimming stripped 5 bases from V and 3 bases from J, with 18 bases between. This CDR3 has 16 residues. Germline values: CDR1 SGHVS, CDR2 FQNEAQ. The variable domain in full, completed from reference TRBV7-8 and TRBJ2-3, reads GAGVSQSPRYKVAKRGQDVALRCDPISGHVSLFWYQQALGQGPEFLTYFQNEAQLDKSGLPSDRFFAERPEGSVSTLKIQRTQQEDSAVYLCASSQGSSVRTDTQYFGPGTRLTVL.

CDR3 nucleotide sequence: TGTGCCACCAGTTCTGGCCCAGGGAATGCCATCAATGAGCAGTTCTTC. Translating gives CATSSGPGNAINEQFF. The chain joins TRBV24-1 to TRBJ2-1, with D perhaps matching TRBD1 (5 bases). CDR1 is KGHDR and CDR2 is SFDVKD in the germline V gene. The CDR3 loop spans 16 amino acids. V lost 6 bases and J 6 bases, leaving 20 bases between the germline ends.

V usage is TRBV5-3 and J usage is TRBJ2-1, with 11 bases identical to TRBD2. TRBV5-3 is known as an ORF, though its function is uncertain. J lost 6 bases, V lost 5 bases, and 10 bases had no gene match. The CDR3 is 16 residues long. CDR3 sequence reads: CARSLAGGPKGNEQFF. The DNA of the CDR3 is TGTGCCAGAAGTTTAGCGGGAGGGCCGAAAGGCAATGAGCAGTTCTTC.

V and J are TRBV4-2 and TRBJ1-4; D uncertain. The germline V gene encodes CDR1 LGHNA and CDR2 YNFKEQ. The V and J ends lost 5 bases and 10 bases respectively, with 14 bases between them. The CDR3 contains 13 residues. The CDR3 DNA is TGTGCCAGCAGCTCCGGACCTAACCCAAAACTGTTTTTT. It specifies CASSSGPNPKLFF.

The V call is TRBV5-4, the J call TRBJ2-7, with 8 bases aligning to TRBD1. This CDR3 is 14 amino acids long. The germline V gene has CDR1 SGHNT and CDR2 YYREEE (reference sequence). The J segment lost 6 bases and the V segment lost 5 bases, leaving 10 bases of the junction unmatched. The CDR3 region is CASRIRDRTAEQYF. The CDR3 region has the DNA TGTGCCAGCAGAATCCGGGACAGGACGGCCGAGCAGTACTTC.

The chain couples TRBV5-1 to TRBJ2-7; D gene ambiguous. The CDR3 has 15 amino acids. Germline V gives CDR1 SGHRS, CDR2 YFSETQ. The germline V and J ends were trimmed by 4 bases and 3 bases, with 17 bases remaining between them. The CDR3 DNA sequence: TGCGCCAGCAGCCCTAATCAGCCACCGTTCTACGAGCAGTACTTC. It specifies CASSPNQPPFYEQYF. Filled out from reference TRBV5-1 and TRBJ2-7, the complete variable domain reads KAGVTQTPRYLIKTRGQQVTLSCSPISGHRSVSWYQQTPGQGLQFLFEYFSETQRNKGNFPGRFSGRQFSNSRSEMNVSTLELGDSALYLCASSPNQPPFYEQYFGPGTRLTVT.

The rearrangement joins TRBV18 to TRBJ1-5; 9 bases align to TRBD1. V gave up 6 bases and J gave up 6 bases; unmatched junction bases: 6. Per germline, CDR1 KGHSH and CDR2 LQKENI. CDR3 size: 14 residues. The CDR3 reads CASSPDRGGQPQHF. CDR3 sequence (DNA): TGTGCCAGCTCCCCGGACAGGGGTGGTCAGCCCCAGCATTTT.

This chain's CDR3 is CSVDFKNLNEQFF. Here the CDR3 DNA reads TGCAGCGTTGACTTCAAAAACCTGAATGAGCAGTTCTTC. V usage is TRBV29-1 and J usage is TRBJ2-1, with unresolved D. The CDR3 totals 13 residues. Between the trimmed V and J ends, which lost 3 bases and 7 bases, there was a span of 13 bases. Per germline, CDR1 SQVTM and CDR2 ANQGSEA.

The V call is TRBV29-1, the J call TRBJ1-1; TRBD1 aligns across 11 bases. The junction had 8 bases not matched to a gene; V was cut back by 7 bases and J by 4 bases. The CDR3 contains 14 residues. Germline CDR1 is SQVTM and CDR2 is ANQGSEA. Written as DNA, the CDR3 is TGCAGCGCTACCGGGACAGGGGGTTCCACTGAAGCTTTCTTT. Amino acid sequence: CSATGTGGSTEAFF.

The V and J genes are TRBV6-6 and TRBJ1-1, with D perhaps matching TRBD1 (5 bases). This CDR3 has 13 residues. The ends were cut back, 7 bases at V and 3 bases at J, with 12 bases in the middle. Germline V CDR1 and CDR2: MNHNY, SVGAGI (reference sequence). This CDR3 reads CASTRGSDTEAFF. The CDR3 DNA follows: TGTGCCAGCACAAGGGGTTCCGACACTGAAGCTTTCTTT.

Only one count was recorded for this clone. The chain couples TRBV29-1 to TRBJ2-1; TRBD2 aligns across 8 bases. The CDR3 contains 15 residues. V lost 5 bases, J lost 0 bases, and 6 bases stayed unmatched. Germline V gives CDR1 SQVTM, CDR2 ANQGSEA. The CDR3, as DNA: TGCAGCGTTTTGACTAGCGCCCTCTCCTACAATGAGCAGTTCTTC. Translating gives CSVLTSALSYNEQFF.